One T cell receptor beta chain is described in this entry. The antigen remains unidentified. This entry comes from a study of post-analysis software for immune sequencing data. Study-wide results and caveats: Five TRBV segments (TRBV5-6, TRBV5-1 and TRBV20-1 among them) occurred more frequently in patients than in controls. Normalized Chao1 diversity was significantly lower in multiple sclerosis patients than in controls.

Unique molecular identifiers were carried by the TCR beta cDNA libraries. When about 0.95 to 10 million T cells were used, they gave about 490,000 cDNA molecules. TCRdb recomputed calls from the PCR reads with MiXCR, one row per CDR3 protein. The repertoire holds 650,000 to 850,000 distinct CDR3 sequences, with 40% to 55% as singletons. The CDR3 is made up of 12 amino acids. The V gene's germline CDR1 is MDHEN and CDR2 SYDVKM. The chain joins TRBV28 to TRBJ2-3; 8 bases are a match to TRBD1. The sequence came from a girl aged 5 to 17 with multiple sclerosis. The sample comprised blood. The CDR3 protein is CAVTGETDTQYF. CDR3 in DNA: TGTGCTGTGACAGGGGAGACAGATACGCAGTATTTT.